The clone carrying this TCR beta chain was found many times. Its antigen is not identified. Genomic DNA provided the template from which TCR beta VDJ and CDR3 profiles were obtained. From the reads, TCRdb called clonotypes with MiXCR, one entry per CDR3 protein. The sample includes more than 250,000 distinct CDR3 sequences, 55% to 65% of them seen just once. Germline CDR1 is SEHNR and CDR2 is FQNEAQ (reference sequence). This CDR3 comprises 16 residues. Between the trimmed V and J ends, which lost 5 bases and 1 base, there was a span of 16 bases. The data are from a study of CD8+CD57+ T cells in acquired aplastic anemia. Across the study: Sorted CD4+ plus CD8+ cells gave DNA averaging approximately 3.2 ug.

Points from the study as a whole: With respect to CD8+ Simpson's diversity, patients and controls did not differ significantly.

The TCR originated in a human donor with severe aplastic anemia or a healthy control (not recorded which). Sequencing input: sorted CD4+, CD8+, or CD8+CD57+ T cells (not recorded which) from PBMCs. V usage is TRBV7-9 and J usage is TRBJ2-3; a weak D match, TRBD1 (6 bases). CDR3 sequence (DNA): TGTGCCAGCAGCCCCGGCCAGGGGCGGGGCACAGATACGCAGTATTTT. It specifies CASSPGQGRGTDTQYF.